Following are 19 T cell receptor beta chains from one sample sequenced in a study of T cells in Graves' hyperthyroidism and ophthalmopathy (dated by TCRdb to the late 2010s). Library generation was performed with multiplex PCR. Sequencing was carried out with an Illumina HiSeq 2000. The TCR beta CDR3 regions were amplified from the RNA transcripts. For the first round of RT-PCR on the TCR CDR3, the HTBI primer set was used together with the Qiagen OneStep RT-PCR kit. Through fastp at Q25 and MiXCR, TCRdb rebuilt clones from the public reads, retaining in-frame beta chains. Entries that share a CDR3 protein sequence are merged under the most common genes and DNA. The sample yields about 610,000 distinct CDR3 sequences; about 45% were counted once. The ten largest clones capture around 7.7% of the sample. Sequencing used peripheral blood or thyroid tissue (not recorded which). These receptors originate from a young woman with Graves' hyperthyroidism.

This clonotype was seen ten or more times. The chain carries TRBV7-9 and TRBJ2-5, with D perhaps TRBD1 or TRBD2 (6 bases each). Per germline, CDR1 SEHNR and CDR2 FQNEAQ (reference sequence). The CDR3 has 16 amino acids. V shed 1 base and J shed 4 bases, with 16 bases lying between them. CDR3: CASSLGSGRGGETQYF. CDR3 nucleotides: TGTGCCAGCAGCTTAGGGTCCGGCAGGGGAGGAGAGACCCAGTACTTC.

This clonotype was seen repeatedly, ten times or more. DNA for the CDR3: TGTGCCAGCAGCCAAGAAATGGATTCACCCCTCCACTTT. It translates to CASSQEMDSPLHF. The chain uses TRBV3-1 and TRBJ1-6; the D is unclear. Trimming left V 0 bases short and J 8 bases short, with 5 bases between. There are 13 residues in the CDR3. CDR1 and CDR2 from the germline V gene are LGHDT and YNNKEL (reference sequence).

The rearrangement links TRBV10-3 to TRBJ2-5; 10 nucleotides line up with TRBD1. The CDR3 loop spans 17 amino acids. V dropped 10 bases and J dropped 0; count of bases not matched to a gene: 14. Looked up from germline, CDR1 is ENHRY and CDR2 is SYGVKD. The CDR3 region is CATLNSADRGNQETQYF. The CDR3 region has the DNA TGTGCCACACTAAACTCAGCGGACAGGGGGAACCAAGAGACCCAGTACTTC.

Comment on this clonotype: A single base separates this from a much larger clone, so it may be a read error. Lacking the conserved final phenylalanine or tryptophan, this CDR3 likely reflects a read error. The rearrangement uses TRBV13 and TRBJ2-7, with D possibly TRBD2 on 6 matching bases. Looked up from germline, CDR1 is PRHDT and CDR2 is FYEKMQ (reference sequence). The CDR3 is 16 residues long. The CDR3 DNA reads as TGCGCCAGCAGCCCGGTGGGCGCTCCGGGGGTCCACGAGCAGTACTCC. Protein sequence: CASSPVGAPGVHEQYS.

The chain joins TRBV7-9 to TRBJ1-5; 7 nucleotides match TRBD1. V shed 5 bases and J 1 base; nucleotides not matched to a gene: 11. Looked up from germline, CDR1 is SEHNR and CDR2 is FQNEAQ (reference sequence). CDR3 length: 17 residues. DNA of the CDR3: TGTGCCAGCAGCCAAGGAGGGGGCCTTGGGAGCAATCAGCCCCAGCATTTT. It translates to CASSQGGGLGSNQPQHF.

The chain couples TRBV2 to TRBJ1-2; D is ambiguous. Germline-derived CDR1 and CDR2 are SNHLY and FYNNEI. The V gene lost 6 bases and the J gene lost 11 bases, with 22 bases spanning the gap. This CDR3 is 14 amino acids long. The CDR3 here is CASSPPRPPIGYTF. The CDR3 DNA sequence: TGTGCCAGCAGCCCCCCAAGACCGCCTATTGGGTACACCTTC.

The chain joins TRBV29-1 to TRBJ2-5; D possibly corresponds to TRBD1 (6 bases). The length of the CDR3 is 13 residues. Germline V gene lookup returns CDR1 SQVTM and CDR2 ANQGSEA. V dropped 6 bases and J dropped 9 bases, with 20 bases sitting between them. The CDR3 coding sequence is TGCAGCGTCAGTGAGACAGGCTCCGGGCCCCAGTACTTC. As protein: CSVSETGSGPQYF.

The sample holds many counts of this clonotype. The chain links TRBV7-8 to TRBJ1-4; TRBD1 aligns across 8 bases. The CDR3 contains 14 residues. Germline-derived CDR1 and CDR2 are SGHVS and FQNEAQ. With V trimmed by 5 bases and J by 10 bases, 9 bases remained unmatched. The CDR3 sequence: CASSQGQEFSKLFF. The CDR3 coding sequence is TGTGCCAGCAGCCAGGGACAGGAGTTCTCAAAACTGTTTTTT.

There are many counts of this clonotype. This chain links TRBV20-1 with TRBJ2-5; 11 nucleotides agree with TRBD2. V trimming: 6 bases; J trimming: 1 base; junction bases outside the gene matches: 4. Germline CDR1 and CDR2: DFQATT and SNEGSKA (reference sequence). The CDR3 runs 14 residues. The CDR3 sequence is CSATGTSGQETQYF. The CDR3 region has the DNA TGCAGTGCAACCGGGACTAGCGGCCAAGAGACCCAGTACTTC.

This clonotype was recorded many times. The CDR3 here is CSADTLAGIHEQYF. The CDR3 nucleotides are TGCAGTGCTGATACCCTAGCGGGAATCCACGAGCAGTACTTC. The J gene is TRBJ2-7, the V gene TRBV20-1, with 9 nucleotides matching TRBD2. The CDR3 has 14 residues. Trimming at V came to 5 bases and at J to 5 bases, leaving 10 bases not matched to a gene. The germline CDR1 and CDR2 sequences are DFQATT and SNEGSKA (reference sequence).

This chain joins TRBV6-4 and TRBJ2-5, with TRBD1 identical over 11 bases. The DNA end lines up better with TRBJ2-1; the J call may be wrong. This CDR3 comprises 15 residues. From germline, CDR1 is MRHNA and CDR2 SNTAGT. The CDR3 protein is CASRAGQGVYNEQFF. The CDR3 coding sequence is TGTGCCAGCAGAGCGGGACAGGGGGTCTACAATGAGCAGTTCTTC.

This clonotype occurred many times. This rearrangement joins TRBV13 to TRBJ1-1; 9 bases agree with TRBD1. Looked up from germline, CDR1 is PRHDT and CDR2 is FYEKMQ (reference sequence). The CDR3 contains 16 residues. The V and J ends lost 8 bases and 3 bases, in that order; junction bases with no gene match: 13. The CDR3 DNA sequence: TGTGCCAGCGTAAAAGGGGCGCGGACAGGGGACACTGAAGCTTTCTTT. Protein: CASVKGARTGDTEAFF.

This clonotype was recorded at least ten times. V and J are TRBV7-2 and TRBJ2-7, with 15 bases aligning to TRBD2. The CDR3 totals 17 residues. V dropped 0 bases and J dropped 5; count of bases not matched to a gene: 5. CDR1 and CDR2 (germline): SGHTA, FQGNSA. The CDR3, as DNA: TGTGCCAGCAGCTTAGCGGGGGGACTAGCGGGAGGCCACGAGCAGTACTTC. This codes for CASSLAGGLAGGHEQYF.

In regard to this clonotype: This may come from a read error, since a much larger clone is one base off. This chain's CDR3 is CAGSSLGAIYEQYF. CDR3 nucleotide sequence: TGTGCCGGTAGTAGTCTGGGGGCGATCTACGAGCAGTACTTC. V usage is TRBV19 and J usage is TRBJ2-7, with D perhaps TRBD1 (6 bases). Germline V gene lookup returns CDR1 LNHDA and CDR2 SQIVND (reference sequence). This CDR3 comprises 14 residues.

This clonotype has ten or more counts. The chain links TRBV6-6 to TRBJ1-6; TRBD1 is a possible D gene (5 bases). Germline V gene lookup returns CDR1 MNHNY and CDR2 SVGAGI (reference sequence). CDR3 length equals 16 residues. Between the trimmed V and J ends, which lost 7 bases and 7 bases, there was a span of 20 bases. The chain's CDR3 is CASTYGAGRVNSPLHF. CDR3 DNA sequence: TGTGCCAGCACCTATGGGGCAGGGCGGGTGAATTCACCCCTCCACTTT.

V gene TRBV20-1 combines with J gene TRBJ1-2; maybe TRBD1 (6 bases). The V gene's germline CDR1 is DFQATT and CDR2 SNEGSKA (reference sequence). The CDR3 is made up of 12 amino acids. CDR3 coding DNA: TGCAGGGACTTGGGGGGACAAGAGGGCTACACCTTC. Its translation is CRDLGGQEGYTF.

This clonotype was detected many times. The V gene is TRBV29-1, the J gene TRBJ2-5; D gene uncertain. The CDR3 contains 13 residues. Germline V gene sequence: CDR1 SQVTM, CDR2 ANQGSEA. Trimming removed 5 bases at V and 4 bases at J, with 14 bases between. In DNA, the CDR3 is TGCAGCGTTCATCGGAGTCTCCGAGAGACCCAGTACTTC. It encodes CSVHRSLRETQYF.

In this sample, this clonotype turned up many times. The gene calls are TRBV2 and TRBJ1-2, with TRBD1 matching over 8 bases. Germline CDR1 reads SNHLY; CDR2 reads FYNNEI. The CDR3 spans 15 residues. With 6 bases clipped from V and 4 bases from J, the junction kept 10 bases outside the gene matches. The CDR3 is CASRSPGGAVYGYTF. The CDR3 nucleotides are TGTGCCAGCAGGTCCCCAGGGGGCGCAGTCTATGGCTACACCTTC.

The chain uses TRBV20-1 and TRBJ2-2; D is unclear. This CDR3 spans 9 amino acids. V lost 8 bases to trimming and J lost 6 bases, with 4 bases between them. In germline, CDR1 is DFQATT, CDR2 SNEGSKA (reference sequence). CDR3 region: CSRSGELFF. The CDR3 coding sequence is TGCAGTCGTTCCGGGGAGCTGTTTTTT.